This passage covers 24 T cell receptor beta chains from one sample sequenced in a study of blood T cell repertoires in COVID-19. Repertoires were generated with immunoSEQ multiplex PCR, while TCRdb's copy carries only in-frame clones and drops some. The sample records around 250,000 clones, approximately 85% being singletons. Sequences were obtained from PBMCs or T cells enriched from blood (not recorded which). These receptor sequences come from a woman between 50 and 59 years old with acute COVID-19.

V gene TRBV18 combines with J gene TRBJ1-1, with D tentatively TRBD1 (6 bases). V lost 6 bases and J lost 3, with 14 bases in between. CDR3 length: 14 residues. Per germline, CDR1 KGHSH and CDR2 LQKENI. The CDR3 protein is CASSPRGGYTEAFF. CDR3 DNA: TGTGCCAGCTCCCCCCGGGGGGGCTACACTGAAGCTTTCTTT. The full variable domain, completed using reference TRBV18 and TRBJ1-1, is NAGVMQNPRHLVRRRGQEARLRCSPMKGHSHVYWYRQLPEEGLKFMVYLQKENIIDESGMPKERFSAEFPKEGPSILRIQQVVRGDSAAYFCASSPRGGYTEAFFGQGTRLTVV.

The rearrangement uses TRBV27 and TRBJ2-3; 8 positions agree with TRBD2. The V segment lost 7 bases and the J segment 6 bases; nucleotides outside the gene matches: 15. CDR1 is MNHEY, CDR2 SMNVEV, per germline (reference sequence). The CDR3 extends over 16 amino acids. DNA for the CDR3: TGTGCCAGCACCCAGAGGCTCCGGGGGGGAAAGGATACGCAGTATTTT. Translating it yields CASTQRLRGGKDTQYF.

This sequence joins TRBV3-1 (or the pseudogene TRBV3-2) and TRBJ1-2; the D gene is possibly TRBD1 (6 bases). V dropped 1 base and J dropped 8 bases, with 11 bases sitting between them. The CDR3 consists of 13 residues. The germline V gene encodes CDR1 LGHDT and CDR2 YNNKEL (reference sequence). The CDR3 sequence is CASSQVGGQGYTF. CDR3 coding DNA: TGTGCCAGCAGCCAAGTGGGGGGGCAAGGCTACACCTTC.

V and J are TRBV5-4 and TRBJ1-4, with a possible D match to TRBD1 (5 bases). The CDR3 covers 16 residues. Per germline, CDR1 SGHNT and CDR2 YYREEE (reference sequence). Trimming cost V 4 bases and J 0 bases, with 13 bases left between them. In nucleotides, the CDR3 is TGTGCCAGCAGCGAGAGAAGGGGCGCAACTAATGAAAAACTGTTTTTT. Translation gives CASSERRGATNEKLFF.

The genes are TRBV7-2 and TRBJ1-2, with D maybe TRBD1 (5 bases). CDR1 is SGHTA and CDR2 is FQGNSA in the germline V gene. CDR3 length: 15 residues. With 5 bases removed from V and 8 bases from J, the gap between germline ends came to 21 bases. The CDR3 protein is CASSPRTQSPGGYTF. CDR3 DNA: TGTGCCAGCAGCCCCCGGACCCAAAGCCCAGGGGGCTACACCTTC.

This clone occurred a few times. The gene calls are TRBV18 and TRBJ1-1, with 12 bases fitting TRBD1. The trim removed 2 bases at V and 0 bases at J, leaving 1 base unmatched. The CDR3 loop spans 16 amino acids. Germline lookup yields CDR1 KGHSH and CDR2 LQKENI. CDR3 region: CASSPGTGGMNTEAFF. The CDR3, as DNA: TGTGCCAGCTCACCAGGGACAGGGGGCATGAACACTGAAGCTTTCTTT. Full variable domain (outside the CDR3, taken from reference TRBV18 and TRBJ1-1): NAGVMQNPRHLVRRRGQEARLRCSPMKGHSHVYWYRQLPEEGLKFMVYLQKENIIDESGMPKERFSAEFPKEGPSILRIQQVVRGDSAAYFCASSPGTGGMNTEAFFGQGTRLTVV.

The chain joins TRBV11-2 to TRBJ1-1; D not resolved. Germline CDR1 reads SGHAT; CDR2 reads FQNNGV. CDR3 length: 14 residues. The V and J ends lost 2 bases and 5 bases respectively, with 12 bases between them. The CDR3 region has the DNA TGTGCCAGCAGCTTAAAATCCTCGGGGACTGAAGCTTTCTTT. This sequence encodes CASSLKSSGTEAFF.

This chain joins TRBV5-4 and TRBJ1-2, with 9 bases that match TRBD1. Germline loops: CDR1 SGHNT, CDR2 YYREEE (reference sequence). With 1 base clipped from V and 8 bases from J, the junction kept 9 bases outside the gene matches. There are 15 residues in the CDR3. CDR3 residues: CASSLTKQGASGYTF. The CDR3 nucleotides read TGTGCCAGCAGCTTGACAAAACAGGGGGCATCGGGCTACACCTTC. Using reference TRBV5-4 and TRBJ1-2 for the parts outside the CDR3, the full variable domain is ETGVTQSPTHLIKTRGQQVTLRCSSQSGHNTVSWYQQALGQGPQFIFQYYREEENGRGNFPPRFSGLQFPNYSSELNVNALELDDSALYLCASSLTKQGASGYTFGSGTRLTVV.

This clone appeared a few times. V and J are TRBV28 and TRBJ1-1, with 8 nucleotides matching TRBD1. The CDR3 sequence is 16 residues long. The V and J ends lost 3 bases and 1 base, in that order; junction bases with no gene match: 7. Germline values: CDR1 MDHEN, CDR2 SYDVKM. The CDR3 reads CASSFRPGTGNTEAFF. The CDR3 DNA follows: TGTGCCAGCAGTTTTCGCCCTGGGACAGGGAACACTGAAGCTTTCTTT. Complete variable domain (other parts from reference TRBV28 and TRBJ1-1): DVKVTQSSRYLVKRTGEKVFLECVQDMDHENMFWYRQDPGLGLRLIYFSYDVKMKEKGDIPEGYSVSREKKERFSLILESASTNQTSMYLCASSFRPGTGNTEAFFGQGTRLTVV.

This clone was seen more than once but under ten times. The V call is TRBV5-4, the J call TRBJ1-4; D remains unclear. Germline CDR1 and CDR2: SGHNT and YYREEE (reference sequence). Trimming removed 5 bases at V and 0 bases at J, with 8 bases between. The CDR3 consists of 14 residues. CDR3 in DNA: TGTGCCAGCAGGTACAAGTCAACTAATGAAAAACTGTTTTTT. Translating it yields CASRYKSTNEKLFF.

V is TRBV19 and J is TRBJ2-5, with TRBD1 matching 10 bases. The CDR3 covers 16 residues. V dropped 0 bases and J dropped 2; count of bases not matched to a gene: 3. The germline CDR1 and CDR2 sequences are LNHDA and SQIVND (reference sequence). The CDR3 protein is CASSIDGGQGQETQYF. The CDR3 DNA is TGTGCCAGTAGTATAGACGGGGGACAGGGGCAAGAGACCCAGTACTTC. The complete variable domain, with remaining parts taken from reference TRBV19 and TRBJ2-5, reads DGGITQSPKYLFRKEGQNVTLSCEQNLNHDAMYWYRQDPGQGLRLIYYSQIVNDFQKGDIAEGYSVSREKKESFPLTVTSAQKNPTAFYLCASSIDGGQGQETQYFGPGTRLLVL.

This clone was counted only a few times. This chain connects TRBV6-1 to TRBJ1-2; perhaps TRBD1 as D (5 bases). The germline gives CDR1 MNHNS, CDR2 SASEGT. The CDR3 contains 15 residues. The V end was cut by 2 bases, the J end by 4 bases, with 14 bases between. CDR3 amino acids: CASSESRGWTYGYTF. CDR3 nucleotides: TGTGCCAGCAGTGAAAGTAGGGGCTGGACCTATGGCTACACCTTC.

This chain links TRBV5-1 with TRBJ2-5; 15 bases fit TRBD2. The CDR3 extends over 17 amino acids. Germline V gives CDR1 SGHRS, CDR2 YFSETQ. With 0 bases clipped from V and 4 bases from J, the junction kept 4 bases outside the gene matches. The CDR3 loop reads CASSLAGLAGGLETQYF. Here the CDR3 DNA reads TGCGCCAGCAGCTTGGCCGGACTAGCGGGGGGGTTAGAGACCCAGTACTTC.

DNA for the CDR3: TGTGCCAGCAGCTTTGGGACCAACCGGAGGGGCACTGAAGCTTTCTTT. It yields the protein CASSFGTNRRGTEAFF. The chain joins TRBV7-2 to TRBJ1-1; weak D call: TRBD1 (5 bases). The length of the CDR3 is 16 residues. Germline CDR1 is SGHTA and CDR2 is FQGNSA. V lost 3 bases and J lost 4, with 18 bases in between.

The chain combines TRBV5-1 with TRBJ1-6, with 10 bases aligning to TRBD1. Unmatched junction bases numbered 7, after V lost 0 bases and J lost 4 bases. The CDR3 runs to 18 residues. CDR1 and CDR2 from the germline V gene are SGHRS and YFSETQ. Here the CDR3 DNA reads TGCGCCAGCAGCTTGGAAGGGGACAGGGGAGTTTATAATTCACCCCTCCACTTT. Translated, it gives CASSLEGDRGVYNSPLHF. The variable domain in full, completed from reference TRBV5-1 and TRBJ1-6, reads KAGVTQTPRYLIKTRGQQVTLSCSPISGHRSVSWYQQTPGQGLQFLFEYFSETQRNKGNFPGRFSGRQFSNSRSEMNVSTLELGDSALYLCASSLEGDRGVYNSPLHFGNGTRLTVT.

The CDR3 sequence: CASSYSADRGYGYTF. CDR3 in DNA: TGTGCCAGCAGTTACTCGGCGGACAGGGGCTATGGCTACACCTTC. V gene TRBV6-5 combines with J gene TRBJ1-2, with 9 bases identical to TRBD1. Germline V lookup: CDR1 MNHEY, CDR2 SVGAGI. The CDR3 covers 15 residues. V was clipped by 0 bases and J by 4 bases; unmatched bases: 3.

J is TRBJ1-6 and V is TRBV7-6; perhaps TRBD1 as D (6 bases). CDR1 is SGHVS, CDR2 FNYEAQ, per germline. CDR3 length: 15 amino acids. The germline V and J ends were trimmed by 0 bases and 9 bases, with 12 bases remaining between them. The CDR3 loop is CASSLAGRGSSPLHF. CDR3 nucleotides: TGTGCCAGCAGCTTAGCAGGCAGGGGAAGTTCACCCCTCCACTTT.

This rearrangement joins TRBV2 to TRBJ1-2, with 8 bases aligning to TRBD1. Germline V gives CDR1 SNHLY, CDR2 FYNNEI. This CDR3 has 13 residues. The trim removed 8 bases at V and 1 base at J, leaving 3 bases unmatched. CDR3 in amino acids: CASGGQDNYGYTF. The CDR3 DNA sequence: TGTGCCAGCGGGGGACAGGATAACTATGGCTACACCTTC.

The gene calls are TRBV7-9 and TRBJ2-1; 7 bases are a match to TRBD1. Germline V gene lookup returns CDR1 SEHNR and CDR2 FQNEAQ (reference sequence). The CDR3 is 15 amino acids. J gave up 3 bases and V 1 base, and 3 bases lay outside the gene matches. CDR3: CASSLGGQHYNEQFF. The DNA for the CDR3 is TGTGCCAGCAGCTTAGGGGGACAGCACTACAATGAGCAGTTCTTC.

J is TRBJ1-1 and V is TRBV12-3 or TRBV12-4; unclear D gene. CDR3 size: 11 residues. The germline V and J ends were trimmed by 5 bases and 7 bases, with 8 bases remaining between them. As DNA, the CDR3 is TGTGCCAGCAGTCGCCGGGATGAAGCTTTCTTT. Its translation is CASSRRDEAFF.

The chain has TRBV3-1 (or the pseudogene TRBV3-2) and TRBJ1-1; D not resolved. The CDR3 contains 15 residues. The germline V and J ends were trimmed by 0 bases and 1 base, with 9 bases remaining between them. CDR1 is LGHDT, CDR2 YNNKEL, per germline (reference sequence). This CDR3 reads CASSQDGRPNTEAFF. The CDR3 nucleotides are TGTGCCAGCAGCCAAGACGGCAGGCCGAACACTGAAGCTTTCTTT.

This chain links TRBV10-1 with TRBJ2-5; unclear D gene. Deletions cut 5 bases from V and 2 bases from J, with 9 bases between. Germline assignment: CDR1 WNHNN and CDR2 SYGVQD (reference sequence). The CDR3 is made up of 13 amino acids. The DNA of the CDR3 is TGCGCCAGCAGTAAACAGATACAAGAGACCCAGTACTTC. It translates to CASSKQIQETQYF.

The chain combines TRBV29-1 with TRBJ1-1, with 7 positions matching TRBD1. V shed 4 bases, J shed 3 bases, and the junction held 8 bases outside the gene matches. CDR3 length: 14 residues. The germline gives CDR1 SQVTM, CDR2 ANQGSEA. Here the CDR3 reads CSVGGVGGDTEAFF. For the CDR3, the DNA is TGCAGCGTTGGCGGGGTAGGGGGCGACACTGAAGCTTTCTTT.

This clone has just a few counts. J is TRBJ1-1 and V is TRBV6-5, with D possibly being TRBD1 (6 bases). This CDR3 contains 15 residues. The germline V and J ends were trimmed by 5 bases and 5 bases, with 18 bases remaining between them. In germline, CDR1 is MNHEY, CDR2 SVGAGI. The CDR3 DNA is TGTGCCAGCAGTAGCCCAGACAGGCTAGCAACTGAAGCTTTCTTT. Translating it yields CASSSPDRLATEAFF.